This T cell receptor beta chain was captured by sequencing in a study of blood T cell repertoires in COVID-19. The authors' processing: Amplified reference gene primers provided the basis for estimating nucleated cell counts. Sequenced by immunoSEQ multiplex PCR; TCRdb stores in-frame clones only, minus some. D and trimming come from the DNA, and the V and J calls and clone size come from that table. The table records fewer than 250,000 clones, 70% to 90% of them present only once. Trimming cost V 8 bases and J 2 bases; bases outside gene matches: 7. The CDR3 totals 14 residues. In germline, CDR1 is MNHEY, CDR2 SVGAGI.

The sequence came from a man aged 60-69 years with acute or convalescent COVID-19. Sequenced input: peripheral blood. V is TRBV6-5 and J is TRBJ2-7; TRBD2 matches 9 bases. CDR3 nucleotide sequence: TGTGCCAGCGCGGCTAGCGGGGCCGCCTACGAGCAGTACTTC. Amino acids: CASAASGAAYEQYF.